The clone carrying this T cell receptor beta chain has a handful of counts. Trimming took 7 bases from V and 7 from J; bases not matched to a gene: 9. This CDR3 has 12 residues. Germline CDR1 SQVTM, CDR2 ANQGSEA. TCRdb's table, derived via immunoSEQ multiplex PCR, lists solely in-frame clones and lacks some. The top ten hold 2% to 2.5% of the sample, which has 150,000 to 200,000 clones, about 85% seen once. The study recruited people aged 18 to 89 years across about two dozen US areas. Self-reported history from a screening survey and questionnaire set each donor's cohort. Cohort 3 recovery required two negative PCRs, clearance, or symptom resolution. The record originates from a study of blood T cell repertoires in COVID-19. Study-level information: Acute and convalescent COVID-19 specimens originated in the United States, Italy and Spain.

Sequenced sample: PBMCs or T cells enriched from blood (not recorded which). The J gene is TRBJ1-2, the V gene TRBV29-1; TRBD1 aligns across 7 bases. The TCR originated in a woman aged 30 to 39 who had recovered from COVID-19. The DNA of the CDR3 is TGCAGCGCGGAAAAGACAGGGCTTGGCTACACCTTC. Amino acids: CSAEKTGLGYTF.